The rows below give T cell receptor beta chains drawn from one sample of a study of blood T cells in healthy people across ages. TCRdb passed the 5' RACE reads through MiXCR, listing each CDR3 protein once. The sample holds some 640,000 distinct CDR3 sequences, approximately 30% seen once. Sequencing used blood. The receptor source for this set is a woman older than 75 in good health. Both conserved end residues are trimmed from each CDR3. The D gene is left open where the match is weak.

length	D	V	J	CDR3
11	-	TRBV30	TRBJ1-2	AWTIGGARGYT
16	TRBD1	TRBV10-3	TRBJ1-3	AISELPGQGATGNTIY
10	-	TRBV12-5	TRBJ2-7	ASAQNTYEQY
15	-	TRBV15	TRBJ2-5	ATSRARAVKIQETQY
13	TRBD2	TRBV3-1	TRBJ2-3	ASTQGRGGLDTQY
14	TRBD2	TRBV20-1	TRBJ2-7	SARGVAGSISYEQY
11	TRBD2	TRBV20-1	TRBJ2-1	SALRGVDNEQF
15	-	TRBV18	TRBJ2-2	ASSPRARGANTGELF
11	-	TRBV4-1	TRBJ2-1	ASSQVPSVEQF
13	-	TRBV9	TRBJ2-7	ASSVGALASYEQY
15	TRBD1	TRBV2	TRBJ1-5	ASSEITGGEWRQPQH
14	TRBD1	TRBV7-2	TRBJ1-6	ASSSRDRASRSPLH
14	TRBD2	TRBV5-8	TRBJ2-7	ASSLWVGGSSYEQY
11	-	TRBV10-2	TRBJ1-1	ASRQNPNTEAF
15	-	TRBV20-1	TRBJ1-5	SARSSVGGYSNQPQH
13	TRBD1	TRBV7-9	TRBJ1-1	ASSLQAGGNTEAF
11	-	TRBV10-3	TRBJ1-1	AIRTNSGGEPF
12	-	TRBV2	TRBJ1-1	ASSEGGRDTEAF
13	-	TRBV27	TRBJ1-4	ASSLRGDILEKLF
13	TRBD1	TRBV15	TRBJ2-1	ATSRTDRGGNEQF
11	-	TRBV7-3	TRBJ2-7	ASSLLTGGEQY
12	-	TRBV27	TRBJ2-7	ASSYSGRVGEQY
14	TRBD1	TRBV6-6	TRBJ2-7	ASSRTSRDRGNEQY
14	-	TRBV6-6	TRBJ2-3	ASTRAGPGVSDMQY
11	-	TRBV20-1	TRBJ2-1	SARGALYNEQF
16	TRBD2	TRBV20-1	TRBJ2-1	SARKGYKRGGDNNEQF
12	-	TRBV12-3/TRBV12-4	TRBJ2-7	ASSPRAGPYEQY
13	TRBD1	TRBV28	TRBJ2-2	ASRADQGDVGELF
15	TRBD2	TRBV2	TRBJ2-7	ASRPGLAGVRQETRY
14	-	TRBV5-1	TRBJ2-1	ASSLEAASSYNEQF
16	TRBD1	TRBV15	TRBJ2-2	ATSRVGQGVPFTGELF
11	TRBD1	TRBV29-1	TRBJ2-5	SGQGARVETQY
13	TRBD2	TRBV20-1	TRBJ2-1	SATKLAGDYNEQF
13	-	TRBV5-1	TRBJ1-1	ASSPREGMNTEAF
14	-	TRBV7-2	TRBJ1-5	ASSLAGGHSNQPQH
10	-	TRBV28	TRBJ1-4	ASLGRNEKLF
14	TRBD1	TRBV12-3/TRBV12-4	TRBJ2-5	ASTSSGQGAGETQY
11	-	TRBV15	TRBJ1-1	ATSRGADTEAF
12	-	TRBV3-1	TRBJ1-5	ASSHADRSQPQH
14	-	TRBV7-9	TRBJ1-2	ASSVRRDTSNYGYT
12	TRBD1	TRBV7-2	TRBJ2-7	ASSHRTGVYEQY
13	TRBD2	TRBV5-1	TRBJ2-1	ASSLAGGGYNEQF
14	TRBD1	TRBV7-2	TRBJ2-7	ASSLGQTGRSYEQY
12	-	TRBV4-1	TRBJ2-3	ASSQEQPQDTQY
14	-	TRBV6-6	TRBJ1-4	ASSDQTRITNEKLF
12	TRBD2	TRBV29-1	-	SVEASGGGNIQY
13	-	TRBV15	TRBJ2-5	ATSHWGGVRETQY
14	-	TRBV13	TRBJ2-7	ASSLGLRGASAEQY
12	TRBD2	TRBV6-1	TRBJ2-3	ASMRGGIADTQY
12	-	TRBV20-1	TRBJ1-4	SARDPRGGEKRF
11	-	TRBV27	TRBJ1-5	ATGDGLYQPQH
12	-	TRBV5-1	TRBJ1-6	ASSYGTENSPLH